Ten or more counts support the clone carrying this T cell receptor (beta chain). The time point was: newly diagnosed GD, antithyroid drugs for less than 3 months. Extracted RNA from PBMCs served as the source of the TCR library. Trimming shortened V by 3 bases and J by 4 bases, and 15 bases separated the two germline ends. Germline values: CDR1 MDHEN, CDR2 SYDVKM. This CDR3 has 15 amino acids. The data were obtained in a study of regulatory T cells in long-lasting Graves disease. Building the TCR beta libraries relied on iRepertoire HTBI primers, and CDR3 regions underwent Arm-PCR. MiXCR, applied by TCRdb to the multiplex PCR reads, yields one record per CDR3 protein. The sample gives some 330,000 distinct CDR3 sequences, roughly 12% of which show up once; approximately 17% is in the top ten. The same specimen was also included in a second study, on T cells in Graves' hyperthyroidism and ophthalmopathy. That report adds: A set of HTBI primers served as the primers for a first-round RT-PCR of the TCR CDR3.

V gene TRBV28 combines with J gene TRBJ1-2; tentative D call: TRBD1 (6 bases). This clonotype was sampled from a woman aged 18-35 years with Graves disease. The sample here was peripheral blood mononuclear cells (PBMCs), taken at new diagnosis, from a patient treated with antithyroid drugs. The CDR3 nucleotides read TGTGCCAGCAGTTTGGGAAATGCAGGGGCCTATGGCTACACCTTC. This gives the protein CASSLGNAGAYGYTF.